This TCR beta chain was captured in a study of T-cell reconstitution after alpha-beta-depleted transplantation in children. Regarding the study as a whole: Some patients showed high day-60 TCRbeta diversity, which derived from surviving recipient T cells and thymic progenitors. By about two months after transplant, alpha-beta T cells reportedly arose from several hundred graft clones that had expanded. Hyperexpanded clones declined; after one year, newly produced T cells mostly supplied diversity.

Unique molecular identifiers were incorporated during preparation of the TCRbeta library. TCRdb analysed the PCR reads with MiXCR anew, one entry per CDR3 protein. The sample lists about 500,000 distinct CDR3 sequences; 11% were seen once. The CDR3 has 15 residues. This clonotype was detected a few times. No antigen is known for it. The sample in question was PBMCs, mostly from graft donor cells, obtained 180 days after TCRalphabeta/CD19-depleted stem cell transplant. The chain links TRBV21-1 to TRBJ2-5; the DNA was not used to check the table's D call, TRBD1. TRBV21-1 is recorded as a pseudogene. The TCR sequence derives from a female patient aged 2 to 10 who had a stem cell transplant for aplastic anemia, so the T cells may come from the graft donor. The CDR3 here is CASTGVRRKQETQYF. The CDR3 coding sequence is TGTGCCAGTACGGGGGTGAGGAGAAAGCAAGAGACCCAGTACTTC.